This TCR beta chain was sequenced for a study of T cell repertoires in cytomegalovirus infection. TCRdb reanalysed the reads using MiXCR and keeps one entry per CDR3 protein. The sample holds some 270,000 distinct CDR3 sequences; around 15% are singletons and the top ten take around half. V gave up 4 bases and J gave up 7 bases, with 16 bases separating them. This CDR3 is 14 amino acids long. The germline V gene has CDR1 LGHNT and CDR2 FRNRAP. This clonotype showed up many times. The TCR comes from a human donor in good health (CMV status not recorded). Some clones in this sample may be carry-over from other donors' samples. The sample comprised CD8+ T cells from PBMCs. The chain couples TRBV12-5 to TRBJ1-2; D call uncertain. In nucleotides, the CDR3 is TGTGCTAGTGGTTGGTCCAACTCAAGGAGTGGCTACACCTTC. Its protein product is CASGWSNSRSGYTF.